This T cell receptor (beta chain) was captured in a study of blood T cell repertoires in COVID-19. For the study at large: COVID-19 samples from acute and convalescent phases originated in the United States, Italy and Spain.

The CDR3 runs 18 residues. The ends were cut back, 6 bases at V and 2 bases at J, with 23 bases in the middle. CDR1 KGHSH and CDR2 LQKENI come from the germline V gene. Measured with immunoSEQ multiplex PCR; TCRdb has only the in-frame clones, and not every one. Found here are 95,000 to 150,000 clones, about 77% of them singletons; the top ten hold roughly 25%. Sequencing was performed on peripheral blood. The TCR was taken from a human donor in a cohort sampled during active COVID-19. This chain links TRBV18 with TRBJ1-5; weak D call: TRBD1 (6 bases). CDR3 residues: CASSPPGGAPIGNQPQHF. In DNA, the CDR3 is TGTGCCAGCTCGCCCCCCGGGGGGGCGCCTATTGGCAATCAGCCCCAGCATTTT. Supplemented by reference TRBV18 and TRBJ1-5, the full variable domain reads NAGVMQNPRHLVRRRGQEARLRCSPMKGHSHVYWYRQLPEEGLKFMVYLQKENIIDESGMPKERFSAEFPKEGPSILRIQQVVRGDSAAYFCASSPPGGAPIGNQPQHFGDGTRLSIL.